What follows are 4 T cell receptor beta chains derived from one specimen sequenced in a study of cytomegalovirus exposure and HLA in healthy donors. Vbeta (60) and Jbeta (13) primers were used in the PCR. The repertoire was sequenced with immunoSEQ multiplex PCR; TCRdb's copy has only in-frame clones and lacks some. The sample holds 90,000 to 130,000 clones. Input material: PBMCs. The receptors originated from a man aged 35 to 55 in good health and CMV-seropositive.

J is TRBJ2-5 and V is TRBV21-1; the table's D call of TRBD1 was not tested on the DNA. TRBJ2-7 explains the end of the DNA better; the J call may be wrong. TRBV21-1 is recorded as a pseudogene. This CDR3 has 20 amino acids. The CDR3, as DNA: TGTGCCAGCAGCAAATCGCCCTCGAACAGGTTAGTGTACCCAACGGACGAGCAGTACTTC. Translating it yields CASSKSPSNRLVYPTDEQYF.

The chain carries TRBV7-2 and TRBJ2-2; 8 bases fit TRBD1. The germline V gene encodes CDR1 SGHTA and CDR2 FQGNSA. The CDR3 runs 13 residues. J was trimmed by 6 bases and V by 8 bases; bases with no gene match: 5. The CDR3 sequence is CASRTGSAGELFF. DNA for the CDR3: TGTGCCAGCCGGACAGGGTCCGCCGGGGAGCTGTTTTTT.

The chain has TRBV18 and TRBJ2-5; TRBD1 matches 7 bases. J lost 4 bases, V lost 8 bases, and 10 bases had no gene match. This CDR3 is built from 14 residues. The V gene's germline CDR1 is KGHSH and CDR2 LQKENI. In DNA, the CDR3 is TGTGCCAGCCTACTACACGCAGGGGGAGAGACCCAGTACTTC. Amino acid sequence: CASLLHAGGETQYF.

CDR3 loop: CAWRRDRGVTGELFF. The CDR3 nucleotides read TGTGCCTGGAGAAGGGACAGGGGTGTCACCGGGGAGCTGTTTTTT. This chain joins TRBV30 and TRBJ2-2; TRBD1 aligns across 10 bases. J lost 4 bases, V lost 3 bases, and 5 bases had no gene match. This CDR3 region has 15 residues. Per germline, CDR1 GTSNPN and CDR2 SVGIG (reference sequence). The whole variable domain, filled in from reference TRBV30 and TRBJ2-2, reads SQTIHQWPATLVQPVGSPLSLECTVEGTSNPNLYWYRQAAGRGLQLLFYSVGIGQISSEVPQNLSASRPQDRQFILSSKKLLLSDSGFYLCAWRRDRGVTGELFFGEGSRLTVL.